The TCR beta chain under discussion was sequenced for a study of Graves' ophthalmopathy and Graves' hyperthyroidism. Study summary: By definition, stable hyperthyroidism involved no ophthalmopathy within 18 months of follow-up.

V lost 4 bases and J 6 bases, leaving 10 bases between the germline ends. Germline V gene data show CDR1 as SGHRS and CDR2 as YFSETQ. The CDR3 runs 13 residues. The study amplified TCR beta CDR3 regions using RNA transcripts. The workflow started with a first-round RT-PCR run with HTBI primers and then moved on to a second-round multiplex PCR. In TCRdb, the multiplex PCR reads were re-called with MiXCR into one record per CDR3 protein. The profile shows 450,000 to 600,000 distinct CDR3 sequences, less than 45% of them singletons. Sample: peripheral blood or thyroid tissue (not recorded which). The chain recombines TRBV5-1 with TRBJ1-4, with a tentative D call TRBD1 (6 bases). This clonotype originated in an adult man with Graves' hyperthyroidism. This CDR3 is CASSPGGDEKLFF. The CDR3 DNA reads as TGCGCCAGCAGCCCCGGGGGCGATGAAAAACTGTTTTTT. Drawing the rest from reference TRBV5-1 and TRBJ1-4, the complete variable domain is KAGVTQTPRYLIKTRGQQVTLSCSPISGHRSVSWYQQTPGQGLQFLFEYFSETQRNKGNFPGRFSGRQFSNSRSEMNVSTLELGDSALYLCASSPGGDEKLFFGSGTQLSVL.